This T cell receptor (beta chain) was identified in a study of blood T cell repertoires in COVID-19. TCRdb keeps only in-frame clones here, not all; method: immunoSEQ multiplex PCR. The sample shows approximately 80,000 clones, approximately 82% of them seen only once. V shed 8 bases and J shed 1 base, with 14 bases lying between them. Per the germline V gene, CDR1 is MRHNA and CDR2 is SNTAGT. This CDR3 region has 14 residues. This chain connects TRBV6-4 to TRBJ1-1, with D unresolved. The specimen sequenced was peripheral blood. This TCR was sampled from a woman in her 70s with acute or convalescent COVID-19. The chain's CDR3 is CASSVDTQNTEAFF. In DNA, the CDR3 is TGTGCCAGCTCAGTAGACACCCAGAACACTGAAGCTTTCTTT.